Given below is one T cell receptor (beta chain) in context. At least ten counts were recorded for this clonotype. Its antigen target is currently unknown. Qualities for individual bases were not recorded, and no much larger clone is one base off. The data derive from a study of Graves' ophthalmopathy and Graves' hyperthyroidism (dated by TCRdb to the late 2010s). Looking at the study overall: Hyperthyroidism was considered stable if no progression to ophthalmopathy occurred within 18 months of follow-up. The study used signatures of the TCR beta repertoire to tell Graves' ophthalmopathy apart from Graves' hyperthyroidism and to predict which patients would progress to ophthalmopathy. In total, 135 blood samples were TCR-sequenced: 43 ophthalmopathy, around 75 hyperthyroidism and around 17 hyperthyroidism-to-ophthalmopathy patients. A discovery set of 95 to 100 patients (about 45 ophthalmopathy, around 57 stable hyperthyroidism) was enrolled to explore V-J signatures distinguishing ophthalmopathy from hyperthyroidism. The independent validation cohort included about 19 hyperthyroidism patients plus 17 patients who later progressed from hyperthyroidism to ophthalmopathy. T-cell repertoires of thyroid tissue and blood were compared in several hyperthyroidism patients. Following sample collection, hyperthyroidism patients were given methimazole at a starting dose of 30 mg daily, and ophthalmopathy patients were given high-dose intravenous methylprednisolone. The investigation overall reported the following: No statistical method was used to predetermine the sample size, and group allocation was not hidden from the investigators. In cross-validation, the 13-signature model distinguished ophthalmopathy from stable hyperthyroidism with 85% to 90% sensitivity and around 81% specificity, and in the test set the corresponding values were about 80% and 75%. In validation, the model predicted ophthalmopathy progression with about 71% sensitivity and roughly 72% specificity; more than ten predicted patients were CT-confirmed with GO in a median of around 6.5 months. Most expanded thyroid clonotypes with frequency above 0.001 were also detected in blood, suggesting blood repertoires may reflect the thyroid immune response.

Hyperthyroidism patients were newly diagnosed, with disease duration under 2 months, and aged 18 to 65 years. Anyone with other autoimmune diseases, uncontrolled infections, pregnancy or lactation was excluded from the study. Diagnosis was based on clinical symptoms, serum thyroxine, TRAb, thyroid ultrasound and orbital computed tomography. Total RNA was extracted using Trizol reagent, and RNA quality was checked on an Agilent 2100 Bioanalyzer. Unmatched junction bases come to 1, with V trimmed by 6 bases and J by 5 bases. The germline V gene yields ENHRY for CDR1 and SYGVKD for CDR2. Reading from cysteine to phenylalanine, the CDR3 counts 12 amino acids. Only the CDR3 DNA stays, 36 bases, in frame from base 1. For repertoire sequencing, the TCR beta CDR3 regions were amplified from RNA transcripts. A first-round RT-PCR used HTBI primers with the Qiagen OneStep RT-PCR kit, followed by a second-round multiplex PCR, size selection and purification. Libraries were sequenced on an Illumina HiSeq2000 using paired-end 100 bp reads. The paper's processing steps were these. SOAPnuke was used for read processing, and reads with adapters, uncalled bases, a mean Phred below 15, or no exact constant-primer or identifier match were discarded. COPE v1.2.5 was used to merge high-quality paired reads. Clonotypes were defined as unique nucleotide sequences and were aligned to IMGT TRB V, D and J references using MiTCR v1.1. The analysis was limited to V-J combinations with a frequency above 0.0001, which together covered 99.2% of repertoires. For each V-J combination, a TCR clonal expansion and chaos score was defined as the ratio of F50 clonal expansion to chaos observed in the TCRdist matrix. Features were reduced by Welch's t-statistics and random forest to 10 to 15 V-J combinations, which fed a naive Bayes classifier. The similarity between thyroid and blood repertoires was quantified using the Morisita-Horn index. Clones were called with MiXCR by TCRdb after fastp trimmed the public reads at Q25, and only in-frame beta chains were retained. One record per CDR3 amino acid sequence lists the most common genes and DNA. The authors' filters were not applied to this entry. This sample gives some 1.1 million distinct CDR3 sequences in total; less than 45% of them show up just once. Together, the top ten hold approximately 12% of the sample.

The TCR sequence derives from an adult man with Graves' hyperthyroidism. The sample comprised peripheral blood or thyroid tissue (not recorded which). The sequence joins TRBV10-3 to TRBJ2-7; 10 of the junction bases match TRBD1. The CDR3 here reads CAIRDRGNEQYF. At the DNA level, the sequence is TGTGCCATCAGGGACAGGGGGAACGAGCAGTACTTC.